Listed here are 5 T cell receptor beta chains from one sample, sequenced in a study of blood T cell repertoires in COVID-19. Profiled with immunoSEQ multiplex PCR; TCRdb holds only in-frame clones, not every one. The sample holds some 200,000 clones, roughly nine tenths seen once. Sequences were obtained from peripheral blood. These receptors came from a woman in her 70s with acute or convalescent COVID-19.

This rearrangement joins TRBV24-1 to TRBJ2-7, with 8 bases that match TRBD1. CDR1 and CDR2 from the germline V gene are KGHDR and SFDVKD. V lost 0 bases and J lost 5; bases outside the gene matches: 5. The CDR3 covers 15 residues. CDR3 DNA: TGTGCCACCAGTGATTTGTGGGACAGGCCCGACGAGCAGTACTTC. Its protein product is CATSDLWDRPDEQYF.

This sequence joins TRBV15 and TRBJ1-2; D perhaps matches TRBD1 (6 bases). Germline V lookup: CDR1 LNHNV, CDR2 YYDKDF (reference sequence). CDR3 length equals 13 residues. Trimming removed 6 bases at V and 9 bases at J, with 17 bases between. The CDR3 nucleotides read TGTGCCACCAGTCCTGGACAGTTCCCGAGCTACACCTTC. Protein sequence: CATSPGQFPSYTF.

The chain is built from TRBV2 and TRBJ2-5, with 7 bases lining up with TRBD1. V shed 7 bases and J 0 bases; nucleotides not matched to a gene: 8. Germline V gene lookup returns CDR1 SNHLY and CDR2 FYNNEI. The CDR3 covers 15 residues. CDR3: CASKGQTGNQETQYF. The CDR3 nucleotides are TGTGCCAGCAAGGGGCAGACAGGGAACCAAGAGACCCAGTACTTC.

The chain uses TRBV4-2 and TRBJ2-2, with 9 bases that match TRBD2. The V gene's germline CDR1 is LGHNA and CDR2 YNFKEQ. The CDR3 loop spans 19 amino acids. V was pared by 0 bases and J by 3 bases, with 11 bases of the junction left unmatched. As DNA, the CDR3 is TGTGCCAGCAGCCAAGATAGGTCCGTAGCGGGGGAGCACACCGGGGAGCTGTTTTTT. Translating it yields CASSQDRSVAGEHTGELFF.

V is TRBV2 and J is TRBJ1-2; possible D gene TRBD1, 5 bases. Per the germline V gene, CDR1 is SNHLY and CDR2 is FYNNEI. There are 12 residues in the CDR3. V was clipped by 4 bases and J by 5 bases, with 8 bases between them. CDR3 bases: TGTGCCAGCAGTGTATCAGGGTATGGCTACACCTTC. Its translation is CASSVSGYGYTF.